A single sample gave rise to the 24 T cell receptor beta chains below, sequenced in a study of blood T cells in healthy people across ages. A second PCR, run for roughly 7 to 12 cycles, used a sample-barcoded 5' primer plus a J-beta primer mix. TCRdb fed the 5' RACE reads into MiXCR, producing one record per CDR3 protein. The sample has approximately 960,000 distinct CDR3 sequences, 29% seen once. The same data also contributed to another study, on T cells of mothers and their children.

The specimen was blood. The receptors here all came from a woman aged 40 to 50 in good health.

There are many counts of this clonotype. The rearrangement links TRBV20-1 to TRBJ1-2, with a possible D match to TRBD1 (5 bases). The CDR3 runs 14 residues. Germline V gene lookup returns CDR1 DFQATT and CDR2 SNEGSKA (reference sequence). V dropped 0 bases and J dropped 4 bases, with 12 bases sitting between them. Here the CDR3 DNA reads TGCAGTGCTAGAGACAGGGAGTTGGGCTATGGCTACACCTTC. As protein: CSARDRELGYGYTF.

This clonotype was detected only a few times. The chain couples TRBV2 to TRBJ1-2; D is unresolved. The CDR3 covers 14 residues. Deletions cut 2 bases from V and 2 bases from J, with 9 bases between. Looked up from germline, CDR1 is SNHLY and CDR2 is FYNNEI. The chain's CDR3 is CASSELRKNYGYTF. The CDR3 nucleotides are TGTGCCAGCAGTGAACTAAGAAAGAACTATGGCTACACCTTC.

This clonotype was seen more than once but under ten times. The gene calls are TRBV20-1 and TRBJ1-5; D unclear. The CDR3 spans 14 residues. The V gene lost 5 bases and the J gene lost 0 bases, with 11 bases spanning the gap. The V gene's germline CDR1 is DFQATT and CDR2 SNEGSKA (reference sequence). CDR3 nucleotides: TGCAGTGCTGAATACACCTCTAGCAATCAGCCCCAGCATTTT. Protein sequence: CSAEYTSSNQPQHF.

A word on this clonotype: A read error may explain this, as a much larger clone is one base away. The chain recombines TRBV29-1 with TRBJ2-3; 10 bases match TRBD2. Germline values: CDR1 SQVTM, CDR2 ANQGSEA. The CDR3 length is 16 residues. The chain's CDR3 is CSVAVGLAGATGTQYF. CDR3 coding DNA: TGCAGCGTTGCGGTGGGGCTAGCGGGGGCCACAGGTACGCAGTATTTT.

This clonotype was counted many times. A much larger clone lies one base from this, so it may be a read error. The rearrangement links TRBV7-2 to TRBJ2-1; D perhaps matches TRBD1 (5 bases). Gene TRBJ2-7 matches the end of the DNA better, so the J call may be wrong. The CDR3 extends over 14 amino acids. Germline assignment: CDR1 SGHTA and CDR2 FQGNSA. Here the CDR3 reads CASSLDQNRNEQYF. As DNA, the CDR3 is TGTGCCAGCAGCTTGGACCAAAACAGGAATGAGCAGTACTTC.

This clonotype was found a few times. The rearrangement links TRBV29-1 to TRBJ2-7; no clear D. CDR1 is SQVTM, CDR2 ANQGSEA, per germline. This CDR3 spans 12 amino acids. The V end was cut by 4 bases, the J end by 6 bases, with 13 bases between. CDR3 amino acids: CSVGVDKGEQYF. CDR3 DNA: TGCAGCGTTGGAGTCGACAAAGGCGAGCAGTACTTC.

This clonotype is medium-sized. This rearrangement joins TRBV10-3 to TRBJ2-1; weak D call: TRBD2 (6 bases). This CDR3 has 15 amino acids. Trimming pared 0 bases from V and 0 bases from J, leaving 6 bases between. The germline V gene has CDR1 ENHRY and CDR2 SYGVKD. CDR3 nucleotide sequence: TGTGCCATCAGTGAGTCGGGGGGCTCCTACAATGAGCAGTTCTTC. It translates to CAISESGGSYNEQFF.

Only a few counts were recorded for this clonotype. V gene TRBV11-2 combines with J gene TRBJ2-7; D might be TRBD1 (5 bases). The CDR3 has 14 residues. Looked up from germline, CDR1 is SGHAT and CDR2 is FQNNGV. V lost 5 bases, J lost 4 bases, and 15 bases lay in between. The CDR3 DNA reads as TGTGCCAGCAGCATAGGGGCCCTAAGGTACGAGCAGTACTTC. It is translated as CASSIGALRYEQYF.

This sequence joins TRBV5-1 and TRBJ2-2; D gene uncertain. V gave up 7 bases and J gave up 3 bases, with 16 bases separating them. The length of the CDR3 is 15 residues. CDR1 and CDR2 (germline): SGHRS, YFSETQ. CDR3 DNA sequence: TGCGCCAGCCCCTCCGGCTCCAGCTACACCGGGGAGCTGTTTTTT. Translation: CASPSGSSYTGELFF. Drawing the rest from reference TRBV5-1 and TRBJ2-2, the complete variable domain is KAGVTQTPRYLIKTRGQQVTLSCSPISGHRSVSWYQQTPGQGLQFLFEYFSETQRNKGNFPGRFSGRQFSNSRSEMNVSTLELGDSALYLCASPSGSSYTGELFFGEGSRLTVL.

V and J are TRBV7-2 and TRBJ1-2; possibly TRBD1 for D (6 bases). Per germline, CDR1 SGHTA and CDR2 FQGNSA. The V end was cut by 4 bases, the J end by 4 bases, with 16 bases between. The CDR3 has 15 residues. CDR3 in amino acids: CASSSNAGGFYGYTF. The CDR3 DNA sequence: TGTGCCAGCAGCTCCAACGCCGGGGGCTTCTATGGCTACACCTTC.

V and J are TRBV6-1 and TRBJ2-1, with 10 bases fitting TRBD1. CDR1 MNHNS and CDR2 SASEGT come from the germline V gene. Germline trimming cut 4 bases from V and 14 bases from J; bases unmatched to any gene: 8. CDR3 size: 13 residues. CDR3 sequence reads: CASSGGAGTGEFF. In nucleotides, the CDR3 is TGTGCCAGCAGTGGGGGCGCCGGGACAGGGGAGTTCTTC.

Worth noting for this clonotype: This could be a read error, since a much larger clone is one nucleotide away. The gene calls are TRBV6-1 and TRBJ2-7, with 10 positions matching TRBD2. CDR1 is MNHNS and CDR2 is SASEGT in the germline V gene. Trimming took 5 bases from V and 7 from J; bases not matched to a gene: 11. The CDR3 runs to 15 residues. This CDR3 is CASSPLAGANNEQYF. CDR3 bases: TGTGCCAGCAGTCCCCTAGCGGGGGCCAACAATGAGCAGTACTTC.

V usage is TRBV5-6 and J usage is TRBJ2-7; TRBD1 matches at 10 bases. The CDR3 covers 16 residues. Germline trimming cut 1 base from V and 2 bases from J; bases unmatched to any gene: 6. CDR1 and CDR2 from the germline V gene are SGHDT and YYEEEE. The DNA for the CDR3 is TGTGCCAGCAGCTTGTTTTTAGGGACAGGGGCCTACGAGCAGTACTTC. Translated: CASSLFLGTGAYEQYF. Full variable domain (remainder filled in from reference TRBV5-6 and TRBJ2-7): DAGVTQSPTHLIKTRGQQVTLRCSPKSGHDTVSWYQQALGQGPQFIFQYYEEEERQRGNFPDRFSGHQFPNYSSELNVNALLLGDSALYLCASSLFLGTGAYEQYFGPGTRLTVT.

V and J are TRBV7-2 and TRBJ2-1; D is tentatively TRBD1 or TRBD2 (6 bases each). The V end lost 2 bases, the J end lost 1 base, and 15 bases lay between the germline ends. The CDR3 covers 17 residues. The V gene's germline CDR1 is SGHTA and CDR2 FQGNSA. The CDR3 DNA reads TGTGCCAGCAGCTTATTAAGGGGGGCACCATCCTACAATGAGCAGTTCTTC. Protein: CASSLLRGAPSYNEQFF.

V gene TRBV5-1 combines with J gene TRBJ1-1; D might be TRBD1 (6 bases). Germline CDR1 is SGHRS and CDR2 is YFSETQ. V gave up 1 base and J gave up 1 base, with 14 bases separating them. The CDR3 runs 16 residues. The CDR3 here is CASSLSGGRKNTEAFF. As DNA, the CDR3 is TGCGCCAGCAGCTTGAGTGGGGGCCGCAAGAACACTGAAGCTTTCTTT.

This chain joins TRBV7-3 and TRBJ2-2; TRBD1 agrees at 9 bases. The CDR3 loop spans 19 amino acids. Germline CDR1 reads SGHTA; CDR2 reads FQGTGA. Trimming at V came to 7 bases and at J to 0 bases, leaving 15 bases not matched to a gene. In DNA form, the CDR3 reads TGTGCCAGCAACGCACAGGGGGCTATGAGTTGGGCGAACACCGGGGAGCTGTTTTTT. It yields the protein CASNAQGAMSWANTGELFF.

V is TRBV4-1 and J is TRBJ1-1; D remains ambiguous. V lost 0 bases and J 11 bases, leaving 13 bases between the germline ends. Germline values: CDR1 MGHRA, CDR2 YSYEKL. CDR3 length: 13 residues. CDR3 sequence reads: CASSQERDRDAFF. The CDR3 nucleotides read TGCGCCAGCAGCCAAGAGAGAGATCGAGACGCTTTCTTT.

This clonotype showed up just a few times. V and J are TRBV18 and TRBJ2-4; 10 positions agree with TRBD1. The closer fit of TRBJ2-7 to the DNA end suggests the J call may be wrong. Germline-derived CDR1 and CDR2 are KGHSH and LQKENI. This CDR3 is 14 amino acids long. The CDR3 sequence is CASSRRDRGREQYF. CDR3 coding DNA: TGTGCCAGCTCACGCCGGGACAGGGGTCGCGAGCAGTACTTC.

This clonotype occurred many times. J is TRBJ1-2 and V is TRBV6-5; TRBD1 is a possible D gene (6 bases). This CDR3 has 14 residues. V was clipped by 2 bases and J by 4 bases, with 11 bases between them. Germline CDR1 MNHEY, CDR2 SVGAGI. Here the CDR3 reads CASSYGQRPYGYTF. The CDR3 nucleotides read TGTGCCAGCAGTTACGGACAGAGACCCTATGGCTACACCTTC.

There are a few counts of this clonotype. The rearrangement joins TRBV3-1 to TRBJ2-7; D may be TRBD1 (6 bases). Trimming took 5 bases from V and 5 from J, leaving 19 bases between them. CDR1 LGHDT and CDR2 YNNKEL come from the germline V gene (reference sequence). This CDR3 spans 15 amino acids. The CDR3, as DNA: TGTGCCAGCAGCAACCGGGACAACTTAAGGGACGAGCAGTACTTC. Its protein is CASSNRDNLRDEQYF.

This chain connects TRBV20-1 to TRBJ2-1; no reliable D call. Looked up from germline, CDR1 is DFQATT and CDR2 is SNEGSKA (reference sequence). This CDR3 has 12 residues. V lost 3 bases to trimming and J lost 4 bases, with 7 bases between them. The CDR3 spells CSASQVYNEQFF. The CDR3 DNA follows: TGCAGTGCTAGCCAAGTTTACAATGAGCAGTTCTTC.

The chain's CDR3 is CASSPKGWTLSTGELFF. CDR3 DNA sequence: TGTGCCAGCAGCCCAAAGGGCTGGACTTTGTCAACCGGGGAGCTGTTTTTT. The genes are TRBV28 and TRBJ2-2; perhaps TRBD2 as D (5 bases). The CDR3 is made up of 17 amino acids. Germline loops: CDR1 MDHEN, CDR2 SYDVKM. Trimming removed 6 bases from V and 5 bases from J, with 22 bases in between. Full variable domain (missing parts from reference TRBV28 and TRBJ2-2): DVKVTQSSRYLVKRTGEKVFLECVQDMDHENMFWYRQDPGLGLRLIYFSYDVKMKEKGDIPEGYSVSREKKERFSLILESASTNQTSMYLCASSPKGWTLSTGELFFGEGSRLTVL.

This clonotype turned up a few times. The CDR3 DNA is TGTGCCAGCAGCTTGACAGTGGGGGAGCAGTACTTC. It specifies CASSLTVGEQYF. V is TRBV7-9 and J is TRBJ2-7; weak D call: TRBD1 (5 bases). The CDR3 totals 12 residues. The germline V gene encodes CDR1 SEHNR and CDR2 FQNEAQ (reference sequence). V was shortened by 3 bases and J by 7 bases, with 10 bases between the two germline ends.

The table lists this clonotype with many counts. V is TRBV25-1 and J is TRBJ2-5, with D perhaps given as TRBD1 or TRBD2 (5 bases each). This CDR3 comprises 15 residues. Trimming removed 3 bases at V and 3 bases at J, with 14 bases between. Germline V gene sequence: CDR1 MGHDK, CDR2 SYGVNS. CDR3 sequence reads: CASSDPALGEETQYF. In nucleotides, the CDR3 is TGTGCCAGCAGTGATCCCGCGTTGGGGGAAGAGACCCAGTACTTC.